The 2 T cell receptor beta chains below all came from one sample that was sequenced in a study of cytomegalovirus exposure and HLA in healthy donors. Primers: 60 Vbeta forward and 13 Jbeta reverse. Assay: immunoSEQ multiplex PCR; the TCRdb copy retains only in-frame clones and omits some. The repertoire has roughly 150,000 clones, roughly four fifths of them found once; the top ten carry 1.5% to 2%. Sequencing used PBMCs. The receptors shown here come from a woman aged 18 to 35 in good health and CMV-seronegative.

This chain joins TRBV7-8 and TRBJ2-1; perhaps TRBD2 as D (6 bases). This CDR3 region has 16 residues. Per germline, CDR1 SGHVS and CDR2 FQNEAQ. V was pared by 10 bases and J by 2 bases, with 21 bases between. The CDR3 DNA follows: TGTGCCACCGTACTAGCTTACATAGGGCCCTACAATGAGCAGTTCTTC. As protein: CATVLAYIGPYNEQFF. Combining the CDR3 with reference TRBV7-8 and TRBJ2-1 gives the whole variable domain GAGVSQSPRYKVAKRGQDVALRCDPISGHVSLFWYQQALGQGPEFLTYFQNEAQLDKSGLPSDRFFAERPEGSVSTLKIQRTQQEDSAVYLCATVLAYIGPYNEQFFGPGTRLTVL.

A remark on this clone: Germline and junction disagree at one end, which may indicate a read error. The CDR3 nucleotides are TGCGCCAGCAGATTGGGACAGAAGAACACTGAAGCTTTCTTT. This codes for CASRLGQKNTEAFF. The chain carries TRBV5-1 and TRBJ1-1, with 7 bases that match TRBD1. Germline V gene lookup returns CDR1 SGHRS and CDR2 YFSETQ. The CDR3 spans 14 residues.